These T cell receptor beta chains were read from a single sample in a study of T-cell memory formation after mild COVID-19. TCRdb re-called the 5' RACE reads through MiXCR, storing one row per CDR3 protein. This sample has roughly 250,000 distinct CDR3 sequences; roughly a sixth occur once, and the top ten carry 20% to 25%. Source material: PBMCs or a T cell subset sorted from them (not recorded which). Source of these receptors: a young man who had mild COVID-19 (a few samples of this study predate the infection). Cell type and time point are not known. Each CDR3 is given with its conserved first and last residue. The D gene is left open where the match is weak. For some rows the clone size is stated as once, few or many, or as a class when expanded; others skip it.

size: many; V: TRBV6-1; J: TRBJ2-5; D: TRBD2; length: 15; DNA: TGTGCCAGCAGTGAACTAGCGGGGGGGCAAGAGACCCAGTACTTC; CDR3: CASSELAGGQETQYF
size: few; V: TRBV4-2; J: TRBJ2-3; D: -; length: 16; DNA: TGCGCCAGCAGCCAAGACTTGGAGGGTGGCACAGATACGCAGTATTTT; CDR3: CASSQDLEGGTDTQYF
size: few; V: TRBV4-3; J: TRBJ2-5; D: TRBD2; length: 16; DNA: TGCGCCAGCAGCCAAGAAGGGAAGCGGGGTAGGGAGACCCAGTACTTC; CDR3: CASSQEGKRGRETQYF
size: many; V: TRBV5-1; J: TRBJ1-1; D: -; length: 14; DNA: TGCGCCAGCAGCTCACAGGGTTATCGGACTGAAGCTTTCTTT; CDR3: CASSSQGYRTEAFF
size: -; V: TRBV24-1; J: TRBJ2-2; D: -; length: 13; DNA: TGTGCCACCAGTGACCCTGGTGGCGGGGAGCTGTTTTTT; CDR3: CATSDPGGGELFF
size: few; V: TRBV6-5; J: TRBJ1-2; D: -; length: 15; DNA: TGTGCCAGCAGTTACAACCCGAAGGGATACTATGGCTACACCTTC; CDR3: CASSYNPKGYYGYTF
size: few; V: TRBV6-2/TRBV6-3; J: TRBJ1-5; D: -; length: 16; DNA: TGTGCCAGCAGTTACTCTACAGGGTCTAGCAATCAGCCCCAGCATTTT; CDR3: CASSYSTGSSNQPQHF
size: -; V: TRBV7-6; J: TRBJ2-3; D: -; length: 14; DNA: TGTGCCAGCAGCTTAGAAAGCCGTGTTGGGGGGCAGTATTTT; CDR3: CASSLESRVGGQYF
size: -; V: TRBV7-9; J: TRBJ1-5; D: -; length: 15; DNA: TGTGCCAGCAGCTTAACCGGCCCAGGGCGGCAGCCCCAGCATTTT; CDR3: CASSLTGPGRQPQHF
size: -; V: TRBV20-1; J: TRBJ1-1; D: TRBD1; length: 13; DNA: TGCAGTGCCAGTTTTCACAGGGGGACTGAAGCTTTCTTT; CDR3: CSASFHRGTEAFF
size: few; V: TRBV4-2; J: TRBJ2-3; D: TRBD2; length: 17; DNA: TGTGCCAGCAGCCAAGATTCAGCGGGGGTACTTGGAGATACGCAGTATTTT; CDR3: CASSQDSAGVLGDTQYF
size: few; V: TRBV5-5; J: TRBJ1-6; D: TRBD1; length: 15; DNA: TGTGCCAGCGAAAGGGACAGGGACTCCACTTCACCCCTCCACTTT; CDR3: CASERDRDSTSPLHF